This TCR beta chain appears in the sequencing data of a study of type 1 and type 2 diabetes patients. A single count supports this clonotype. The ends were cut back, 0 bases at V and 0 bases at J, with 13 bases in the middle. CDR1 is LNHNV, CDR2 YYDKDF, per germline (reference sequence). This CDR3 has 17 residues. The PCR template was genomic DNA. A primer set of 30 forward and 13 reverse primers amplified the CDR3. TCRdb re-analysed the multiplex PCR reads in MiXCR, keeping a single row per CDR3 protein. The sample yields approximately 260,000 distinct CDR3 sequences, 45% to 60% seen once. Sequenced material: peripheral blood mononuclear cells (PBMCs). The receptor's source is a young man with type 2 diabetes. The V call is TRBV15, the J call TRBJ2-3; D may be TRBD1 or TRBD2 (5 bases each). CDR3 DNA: TGTGCCACCAGCAGAGAGGGGTGGGACGTAAGCACAGATACGCAGTATTTT. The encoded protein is CATSREGWDVSTDTQYF.